This T cell receptor beta chain was sequenced in a study of T-cell memory formation after mild COVID-19 (dated by TCRdb to the early 2020s). For the study in its entirety: TCR sequence clusters from the two donors were largely donor specific. In a couple of donors, T-cell clones that expanded and contracted after mild COVID-19 were tracked by sequencing TCRalpha and TCRbeta repertoires over time. Two young, previously healthy adult volunteers made up the cohort, one male and one female. What the study reported, not specific to this receptor: Contracting CD4+ clones were located mainly in the CM and EM memory subsets, whereas CD8+ clones were found to be enriched in EMRA. Some responding clones were detected in pre-infection memory, which suggested that pre-existing cross-reactive memory T cells had joined the SARS-CoV-2 response. Clones that contracted from day 15 to 85 showed balanced CD4/CD8 phenotypes, whereas a second wave of clones that expanded from day 15 to 37 leaned towards CD4+. The study included only a couple of mild cases, and larger cohorts that include severe cases with pre-infection samples were judged to be necessary. SARS-CoV-2 specificity was not confirmed for the second-wave clones peaking on day 37.

Ficoll-Paque density gradient centrifugation was used to isolate PBMCs. A note on this clonotype: Its antigen specificity is not known. Qualities for individual bases were not recorded, and no much larger clone is one base off.

From the germline V gene (reference sequence), CDR1 is MNHEY and CDR2 is SMNVEV. The CDR3 holds 14 amino acids from the cysteine to the phenylalanine. Kept here is only the CDR3 DNA, which spans 42 bases and is read in frame from base 1. Relative to germline, V is 3 bases shorter and J is 5 bases shorter, with 10 bases between their ends. Sequencing was performed on an Illumina NovaSeq 6000. TCRalpha and TCRbeta cDNA libraries were constructed by 5'RACE with constant-segment primers, with sample barcodes and unique molecular identifiers being introduced. RNA was extracted from every sample with Trizol reagent. Libraries were amplified in two PCR steps, with a second sample barcode and Illumina TruSeq adapters added in the second step. The libraries were sequenced on an Illumina NovaSeq using 2 x 150 bp paired-end reads. The study's processing was this. Demultiplexing of reads and collapsing into UMI-guided consensus sequences were performed with migec v1.2.7. With mixcr v2.1.11, UMI consensuses were aligned to TRA and TRB V and J templates and assembled into clonotypes. Clonotypes were classified as expanded or contracted when called significant by both edgeR and NoisET, with noise models trained on biological replicates. For edgeR calls, a false discovery rate-adjusted p below 0.01 and a log2 fold-change threshold of 1 were applied. As an exploratory analysis of dynamics, PCA with hierarchical clustering was applied to max-normalized trajectories of the 1000 most abundant clonotypes. Each responding clone was given a CD4 or CD8 phenotype based on the CD4+ and CD8+ repertoires, which had been sequenced separately. TCRdb handled the public reads itself, with Q25 trimming in fastp and clone calling in MiXCR, and kept productive beta chains. Rows with one shared CDR3 protein collapse into an entry with the most common genes and DNA. TCRdb's processing, not the study's, gives the V and J calls here. The sample profile shows hundreds of thousands of distinct CDR3 sequences; 15% to 20% of them were found once. The ten biggest clones cover 8.1% of the sample.

The V gene is TRBV27 and the J gene is TRBJ2-2; no D gene is confidently identified. The TCR comes from an adult woman who had mild COVID-19 (a few samples of this study predate the infection). The sample titles of this study are shuffled in the database, so cell type and time point are left out; the donor was told from shared clones. Sequenced input: PBMCs or a T cell subset sorted from them (not recorded which). This receptor has the CDR3 CASSFGDGTGELFF. The nucleotide sequence reads as follows: TGTGCCAGCAGTTTTGGAGATGGAACCGGGGAGCTGTTTTTT.